The 26 T cell receptor beta chains reported below all come from one sample, sequenced in a study of beta chain features in type 1 diabetes. These TCRs are of unknown antigen specificity. Study results and caveats: TCRB CDR3s were moderately but significantly shorter in Type 1 diabetes patients in all four CD4+ subsets.

The isolated RNA, all of it, was reverse transcribed, so expressed TCRB transcripts were what got sequenced. Using immunoSEQ multiplex PCR, the repertoire was profiled, and TCRdb retains in-frame clones only, with some absent. The sample includes hundreds of thousands of clones, more than 13% seen only once; the top ten take around 0.04%. Input material: naive CD4+ T cells from blood. The receptors here all came from a man between 18 and 35 years old with type 1 diabetes.

The rearrangement uses TRBV6-5 and TRBJ1-1; no clear D. Germline V gene data show CDR1 as MNHEY and CDR2 as SVGAGI. Trimming stripped 7 bases from V and 1 base from J, with 13 bases between. The CDR3 is made up of 14 amino acids. CDR3 protein: CASNPGVQNTEAFF. CDR3 sequence (DNA): TGTGCCAGCAATCCTGGAGTCCAGAACACTGAAGCTTTCTTT.

The gene calls are TRBV5-1 and TRBJ2-7; 7 nucleotides match TRBD1. The junction had 5 bases not matched to a gene; V was cut back by 4 bases and J by 1 base. The CDR3 sequence is 14 residues long. Germline CDR1 reads SGHRS; CDR2 reads YFSETQ. The CDR3 is CASSPDRRSYEQYF. The CDR3 DNA follows: TGCGCCAGCAGCCCGGACAGGCGATCCTACGAGCAGTACTTC.

The chain recombines TRBV7-3 with TRBJ1-2; D remains ambiguous. This CDR3 spans 14 amino acids. Per germline, CDR1 SGHTA and CDR2 FQGTGA. Trimming took off 5 bases at V and 0 bases at J, with 10 bases between the two ends. The CDR3 coding sequence is TGTGCCAGCAGCGCTTCAGCTTCTAACTATGGCTACACCTTC. Its protein is CASSASASNYGYTF.

The CDR3 DNA is TGTGCCTGGAGTGCGCCAGGGCTCGGGGGGAGGGCCCTATGGAATGAGCAGTTCTTC. This sequence encodes CAWSAPGLGGRALWNEQFF. The chain joins TRBV30 to TRBJ2-1, with 7 positions matching TRBD2. The V segment lost 1 base and the J segment 7 bases; nucleotides outside the gene matches: 22. The germline CDR1 and CDR2 sequences are GTSNPN and SVGIG (reference sequence). The CDR3 covers 19 residues.

The chain recombines TRBV30 with TRBJ2-7, with D uncertain. CDR1 GTSNPN and CDR2 SVGIG come from the germline V gene (reference sequence). The CDR3 contains 13 residues. V was trimmed by 0 bases and J by 0 bases, leaving 6 bases between them. The CDR3 nucleotides are TGTGCCTGGAGTGTACAGAGCTCCTACGAGCAGTACTTC. Translated, it gives CAWSVQSSYEQYF.

This clone was seen only a few times. The V and J genes are TRBV30 and TRBJ2-1, with D unresolved. With 7 bases removed from V and 0 bases from J, the gap between germline ends came to 13 bases. The CDR3 runs to 14 residues. The germline CDR1 and CDR2 sequences are GTSNPN and SVGIG (reference sequence). The CDR3 DNA sequence: TGTGCCTCCATATCCCTCAGCTCCTACAATGAGCAGTTCTTC. This sequence encodes CASISLSSYNEQFF.

The genes are TRBV9 and TRBJ2-7; D may be TRBD1 (6 bases). This CDR3 contains 15 residues. V lost 2 bases to trimming and J lost 6 bases, with 18 bases between them. The germline CDR1 and CDR2 sequences are SGDLS and YYNGEE. CDR3 bases: TGTGCCAGCAGCGTCGACAGGTTTATTCCCGCCGAGCAGTACTTC. It is translated as CASSVDRFIPAEQYF.

This clone was counted only a few times. V usage is TRBV28 and J usage is TRBJ2-1; 12 positions match TRBD1. The germline CDR1 and CDR2 sequences are MDHEN and SYDVKM. V shed 5 bases and J 10 bases; nucleotides not matched to a gene: 9. The length of the CDR3 is 15 residues. CDR3 sequence reads: CASSPSGTGGNEQFF. DNA for the CDR3: TGTGCCAGCAGTCCATCGGGGACAGGGGGCAACGAGCAGTTCTTC.

This clone came up a few times. V and J are TRBV5-4 and TRBJ2-3; TRBD2 is a possible D gene (6 bases). The V end lost 6 bases, the J end lost 2 bases, and 13 bases lay between the germline ends. Per germline, CDR1 SGHNT and CDR2 YYREEE (reference sequence). The CDR3 extends over 14 amino acids. Here the CDR3 reads CASTRDWATDTQYF. The CDR3 DNA reads as TGTGCCAGCACCCGGGACTGGGCCACAGATACGCAGTATTTT.

This chain uses TRBV6-5 with TRBJ2-1; 7 bases fit TRBD2. The CDR3 has 14 amino acids. Germline V CDR1 and CDR2: MNHEY, SVGAGI. The trim removed 5 bases at V and 3 bases at J, leaving 4 bases unmatched. This chain's CDR3 is CASSAGLDYNEQFF. CDR3 coding DNA: TGTGCCAGCAGTGCAGGACTAGACTACAATGAGCAGTTCTTC.

This clone came up a few times. This rearrangement joins TRBV2 to TRBJ1-2; D ambiguous. This CDR3 is built from 12 residues. Trimming removed 3 bases at V and 0 bases at J, with 2 bases between. Germline V gene sequence: CDR1 SNHLY, CDR2 FYNNEI. The CDR3 here is CASSEANYGYTF. In nucleotides, the CDR3 is TGTGCCAGCAGTGAGGCTAACTATGGCTACACCTTC.

The sample holds a few counts of this clone. In DNA, the CDR3 is TGTGCCAGCAGCCCAGCCGGATCCTACGAGCAGTACTTC. Translating gives CASSPAGSYEQYF. V gene TRBV28 combines with J gene TRBJ2-7, with no clear D. The CDR3 is 13 amino acids. Trimming shortened V by 6 bases and J by 1 base, and 10 bases separated the two germline ends. Germline V CDR1 and CDR2: MDHEN, SYDVKM.

This clone has more than one count but fewer than ten. The chain couples TRBV5-1 to TRBJ2-5; possible D gene TRBD2, 5 bases. The germline V gene has CDR1 SGHRS and CDR2 YFSETQ. The ends were cut back, 5 bases at V and 5 bases at J, with 13 bases in the middle. The CDR3 sequence is 13 residues long. The CDR3: CASSWTHGETQYF. The CDR3 region has the DNA TGCGCCAGCAGTTGGACTCACGGGGAGACCCAGTACTTC.

In nucleotides, the CDR3 is TGCAGCGTTGACCGCTCTCCAGGCGCACCCCTCCACTTT. This encodes CSVDRSPGAPLHF. This sequence joins TRBV29-1 and TRBJ1-6, with unresolved D. V dropped 3 bases and J dropped 11 bases, with 14 bases sitting between them. This CDR3 comprises 13 residues. Per the germline V gene, CDR1 is SQVTM and CDR2 is ANQGSEA. Full variable domain (outside the CDR3, taken from reference TRBV29-1 and TRBJ1-6): SAVISQKPSRDICQRGTSLTIQCQVDSQVTMMFWYRQQPGQSLTLIATANQGSEATYESGFVIDKFPISRPNLTFSTLTVSNMSPEDSSIYLCSVDRSPGAPLHFGNGTRLTVT.

This clone came up a few times. The genes are TRBV10-1 and TRBJ2-1, with D possibly matching TRBD2 (6 bases). The CDR3 runs to 15 residues. Trimming shortened V by 10 bases and J by 0 bases, and 16 bases separated the two germline ends. The V gene's germline CDR1 is WNHNN and CDR2 SYGVQD (reference sequence). CDR3 protein: CAIPLASSSYNEQFF. CDR3 in DNA: TGCGCCATTCCACTAGCCTCTAGCTCCTACAATGAGCAGTTCTTC.

In its sample, this clone was seen a few times. The chain joins TRBV7-8 to TRBJ1-1; D gene unclear. Trimming left V 5 bases short and J 6 bases short, with 13 bases between. In germline, CDR1 is SGHVS, CDR2 FQNEAQ. The CDR3 extends over 13 amino acids. DNA for the CDR3: TGTGCCAGCAGCCTATACTATAGGGCTGAAGCTTTCTTT. This codes for CASSLYYRAEAFF.

The chain is built from TRBV30 and TRBJ1-2, with D uncertain. The CDR3 consists of 10 residues. Germline V lookup: CDR1 GTSNPN, CDR2 SVGIG (reference sequence). Deletions cut 5 bases from V and 3 bases from J, with 4 bases between. The CDR3 sequence is CAWGDYGYTF. CDR3 DNA: TGTGCCTGGGGAGACTATGGCTACACCTTC.

The chain uses TRBV19 and TRBJ2-1, with a tentative D call TRBD2 (6 bases). This CDR3 contains 15 residues. Germline CDR1 LNHDA, CDR2 SQIVND (reference sequence). Trimming took 1 base from V and 8 from J, leaving 15 bases between them. CDR3 protein: CASSIAGAPRDEQFF. DNA for the CDR3: TGTGCCAGTAGTATAGCGGGAGCGCCCAGGGATGAGCAGTTCTTC.

V usage is TRBV4-1 and J usage is TRBJ2-5; D is perhaps TRBD1 (6 bases). The germline CDR1 and CDR2 sequences are MGHRA and YSYEKL. V was pared by 1 base and J by 1 base, with 7 bases between. The length of the CDR3 is 14 residues. CDR3 amino acids: CASSQAGVQETQYF. CDR3 DNA sequence: TGCGCCAGCAGCCAAGCAGGGGTCCAAGAGACCCAGTACTTC.

This clone came up a few times. The genes are TRBV7-2 and TRBJ1-5; D remains ambiguous. This CDR3 contains 14 residues. CDR1 and CDR2 from the germline V gene are SGHTA and FQGNSA. V lost 2 bases and J 3 bases, leaving 8 bases between the germline ends. CDR3 nucleotide sequence: TGTGCCAGCAGCTTATGGCACAACAATCAGCCCCAGCATTTT. It is translated as CASSLWHNNQPQHF.

As to this clone: The sample carries other DNA sequences with the same CDR3. This rearrangement joins TRBV19 to TRBJ2-1; tentatively, D is TRBD2 (6 bases). This CDR3 spans 14 amino acids. Trimming took off 6 bases at V and 1 base at J, with 10 bases between the two ends. The germline V gene has CDR1 LNHDA and CDR2 SQIVND (reference sequence). The CDR3 is CASRTGSSYNEQFF. CDR3 bases: TGTGCCAGTAGGACCGGGAGTTCCTACAATGAGCAGTTCTTC.

This clone has more than one count but fewer than ten. The chain joins TRBV7-9 to TRBJ1-3, with TRBD1 as a possible D gene (6 bases). The CDR3 covers 17 residues. The V gene's germline CDR1 is SEHNR and CDR2 FQNEAQ (reference sequence). Trimming took 3 bases from V and 0 from J, leaving 15 bases between them. The CDR3 is CASSLTPGALSGNTIYF. CDR3 nucleotide sequence: TGTGCCAGCAGCTTGACCCCAGGGGCACTCTCTGGAAACACCATATATTTT.

As regards this clone: The same CDR3 arises from other DNA sequences in this sample as well. The V call is TRBV4-2, the J call TRBJ1-5, with D uncertain. Trimming pared 0 bases from V and 1 base from J, leaving 1 base between. Per the germline V gene, CDR1 is LGHNA and CDR2 is YNFKEQ. This CDR3 contains 13 residues. In DNA, the CDR3 is TGTGCCAGCAGCCAAGACAGCAATCAGCCCCAGCATTTT. Encoded protein: CASSQDSNQPQHF.

This clone turned up a few times. The J gene is TRBJ2-1, the V gene TRBV5-4; D not certain. This CDR3 spans 12 amino acids. V gave up 0 bases and J gave up 8 bases, with 6 bases separating them. The germline V gene has CDR1 SGHNT and CDR2 YYREEE (reference sequence). CDR3 nucleotide sequence: TGTGCCAGCAGCTTGGACGTATATGAGCAGTTCTTC. Translated: CASSLDVYEQFF.

The chain carries TRBV5-1 and TRBJ1-1, with 7 bases matching TRBD1. The CDR3 sequence is 15 residues long. Germline V gene lookup returns CDR1 SGHRS and CDR2 YFSETQ. V dropped 0 bases and J dropped 1; count of bases not matched to a gene: 3. The CDR3 nucleotides are TGCGCCAGCAGCTTGGCCGAGGGGGCGAACACTGAAGCTTTCTTT. Translating gives CASSLAEGANTEAFF.

This chain joins TRBV30 and TRBJ1-6; D unclear. Germline V gives CDR1 GTSNPN, CDR2 SVGIG (reference sequence). V dropped 0 bases and J dropped 0 bases, with 9 bases sitting between them. The CDR3 loop spans 16 amino acids. Written as DNA, the CDR3 is TGTGCCTGGAGTGTATTCGGAAGCTCCTATAATTCACCCCTCCACTTT. Translated: CAWSVFGSSYNSPLHF. The full variable domain, rest sourced from reference TRBV30 and TRBJ1-6, is SQTIHQWPATLVQPVGSPLSLECTVEGTSNPNLYWYRQAAGRGLQLLFYSVGIGQISSEVPQNLSASRPQDRQFILSSKKLLLSDSGFYLCAWSVFGSSYNSPLHFGNGTRLTVT.